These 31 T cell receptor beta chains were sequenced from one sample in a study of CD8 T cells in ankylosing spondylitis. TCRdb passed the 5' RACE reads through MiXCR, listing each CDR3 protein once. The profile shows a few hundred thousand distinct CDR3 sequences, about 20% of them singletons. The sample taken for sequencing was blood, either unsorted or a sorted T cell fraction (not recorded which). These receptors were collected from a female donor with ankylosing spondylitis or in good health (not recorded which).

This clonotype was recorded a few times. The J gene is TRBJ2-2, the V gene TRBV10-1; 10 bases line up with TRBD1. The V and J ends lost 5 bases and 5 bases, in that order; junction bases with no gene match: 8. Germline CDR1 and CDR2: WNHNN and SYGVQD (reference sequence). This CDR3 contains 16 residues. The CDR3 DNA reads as TGCGCCAGCAGTTTTTCCGGGACAGGGGAGACCGGGGAGCTGTTTTTT. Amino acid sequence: CASSFSGTGETGELFF.

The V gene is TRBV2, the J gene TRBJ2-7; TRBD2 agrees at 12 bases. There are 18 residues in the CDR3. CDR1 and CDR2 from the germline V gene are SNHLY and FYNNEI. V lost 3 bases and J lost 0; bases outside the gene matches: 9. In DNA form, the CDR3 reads TGTGCCAGCAGTGAGGGACTAGCGGGTTATTTTCACTCCTACGAGCAGTACTTC. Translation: CASSEGLAGYFHSYEQYF.

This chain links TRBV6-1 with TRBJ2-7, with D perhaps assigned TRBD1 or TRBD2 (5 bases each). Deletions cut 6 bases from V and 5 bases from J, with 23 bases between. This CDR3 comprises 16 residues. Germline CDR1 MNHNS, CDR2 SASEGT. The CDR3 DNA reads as TGTGCCAGCAGACAAGATGGGGGAAGCGCCGTCGACGAGCAGTACTTC. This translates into CASRQDGGSAVDEQYF.

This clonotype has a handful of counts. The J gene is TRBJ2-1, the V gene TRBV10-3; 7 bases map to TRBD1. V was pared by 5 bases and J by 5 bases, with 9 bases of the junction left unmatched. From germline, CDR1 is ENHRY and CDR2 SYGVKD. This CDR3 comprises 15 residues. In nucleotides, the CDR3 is TGTGCCATCAGTACCACAGGGGCCGACAACAATGAGCAGTTCTTC. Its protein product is CAISTTGADNNEQFF.

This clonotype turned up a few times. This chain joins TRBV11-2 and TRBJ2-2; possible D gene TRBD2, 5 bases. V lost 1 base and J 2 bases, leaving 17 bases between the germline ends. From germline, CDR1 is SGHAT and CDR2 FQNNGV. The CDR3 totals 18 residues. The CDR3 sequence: CASSLVGGSAANTGELFF. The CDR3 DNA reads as TGTGCCAGCAGCTTAGTTGGCGGGTCAGCAGCCAACACCGGGGAGCTGTTTTTT.

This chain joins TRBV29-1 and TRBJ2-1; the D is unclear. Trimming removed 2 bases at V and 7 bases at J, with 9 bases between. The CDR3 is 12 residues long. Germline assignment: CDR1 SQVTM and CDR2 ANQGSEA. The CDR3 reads CSVEIPRNEQFF. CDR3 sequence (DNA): TGCAGCGTTGAAATACCGAGAAATGAGCAGTTCTTC.

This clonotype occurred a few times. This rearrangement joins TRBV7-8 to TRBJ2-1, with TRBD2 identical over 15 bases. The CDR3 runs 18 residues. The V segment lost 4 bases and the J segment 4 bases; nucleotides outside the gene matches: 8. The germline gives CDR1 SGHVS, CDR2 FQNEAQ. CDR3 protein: CASSSAGLAGGGYNEQFF. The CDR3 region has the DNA TGTGCCAGCAGCTCAGCAGGACTAGCGGGAGGGGGTTACAATGAGCAGTTCTTC.

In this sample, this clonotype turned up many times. The CDR3 protein is CASSYSGQKGRRETQYF. CDR3 coding DNA: TGTGCCAGCAGTTACTCGGGGCAGAAGGGTCGTCGAGAGACCCAGTACTTC. The V call is TRBV6-5, the J call TRBJ2-5, with a weak D call TRBD1 (5 bases). This CDR3 spans 17 amino acids. V lost 0 bases and J 4 bases, leaving 18 bases between the germline ends. The germline V gene has CDR1 MNHEY and CDR2 SVGAGI.

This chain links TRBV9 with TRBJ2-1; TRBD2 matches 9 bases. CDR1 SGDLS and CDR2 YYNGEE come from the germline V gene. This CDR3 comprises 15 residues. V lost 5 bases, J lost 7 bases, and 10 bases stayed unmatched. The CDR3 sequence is CASSRSGGPFNEQFF. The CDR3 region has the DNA TGTGCCAGCAGTCGGAGCGGGGGGCCGTTTAATGAGCAGTTCTTC.

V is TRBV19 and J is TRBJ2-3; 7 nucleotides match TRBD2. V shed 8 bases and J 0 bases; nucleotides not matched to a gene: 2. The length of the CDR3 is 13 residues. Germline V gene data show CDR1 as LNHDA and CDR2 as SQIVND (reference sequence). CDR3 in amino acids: CASEAGSTDTQYF. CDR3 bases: TGTGCCAGTGAAGCGGGAAGCACAGATACGCAGTATTTT.

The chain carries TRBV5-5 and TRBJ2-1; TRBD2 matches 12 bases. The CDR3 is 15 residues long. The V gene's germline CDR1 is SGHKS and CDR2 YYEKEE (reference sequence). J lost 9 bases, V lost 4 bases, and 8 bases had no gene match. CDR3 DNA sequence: TGTGCCAGCAGCCTTACTAGCGGGAGGAATAGTGAGCAGTTCTTC. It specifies CASSLTSGRNSEQFF.

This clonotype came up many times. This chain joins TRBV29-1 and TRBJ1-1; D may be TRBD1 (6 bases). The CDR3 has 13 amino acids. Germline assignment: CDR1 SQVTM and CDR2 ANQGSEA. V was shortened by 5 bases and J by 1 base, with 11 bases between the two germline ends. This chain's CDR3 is CSVLQGENTEAFF. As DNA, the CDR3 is TGCAGCGTTCTACAGGGTGAGAACACTGAAGCTTTCTTT.

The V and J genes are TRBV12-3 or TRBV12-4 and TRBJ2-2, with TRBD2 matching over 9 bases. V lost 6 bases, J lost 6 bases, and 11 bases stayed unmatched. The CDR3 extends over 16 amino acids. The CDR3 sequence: CASSLSGTSNAGELFF. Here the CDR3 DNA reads TGTGCCAGCAGCTTGTCCGGGACTAGCAACGCCGGGGAGCTGTTTTTT.

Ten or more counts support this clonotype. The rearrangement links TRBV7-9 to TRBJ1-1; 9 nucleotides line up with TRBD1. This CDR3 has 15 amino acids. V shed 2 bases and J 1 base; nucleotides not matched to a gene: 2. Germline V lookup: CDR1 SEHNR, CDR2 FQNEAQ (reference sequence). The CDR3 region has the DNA TGTGCCAGCAGCTTAACACAGGGGGCGAACACTGAAGCTTTCTTT. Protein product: CASSLTQGANTEAFF.

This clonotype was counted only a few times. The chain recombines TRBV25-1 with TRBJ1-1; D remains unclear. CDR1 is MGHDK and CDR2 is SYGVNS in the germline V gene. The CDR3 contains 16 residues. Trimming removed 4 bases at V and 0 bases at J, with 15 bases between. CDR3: CASSVATAYLNTEAFF. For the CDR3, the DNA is TGTGCCAGCAGTGTGGCCACTGCCTACCTGAACACTGAAGCTTTCTTT.

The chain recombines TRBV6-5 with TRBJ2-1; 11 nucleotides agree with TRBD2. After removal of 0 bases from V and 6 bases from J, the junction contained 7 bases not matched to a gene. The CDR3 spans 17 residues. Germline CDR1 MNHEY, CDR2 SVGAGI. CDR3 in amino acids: CASSYSRSLAGGNEQFF. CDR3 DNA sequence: TGTGCCAGCAGTTACTCAAGAAGTCTAGCGGGAGGCAATGAGCAGTTCTTC.

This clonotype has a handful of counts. This CDR3 is CASSFGGSIGDTQYF. DNA for the CDR3: TGTGCCAGCAGTTTCGGCGGGAGTATCGGAGATACGCAGTATTTT. V is TRBV12-3 or TRBV12-4 and J is TRBJ2-3, with 7 positions matching TRBD2. This CDR3 region has 15 residues. Trimming at V came to 3 bases and at J to 5 bases, leaving 8 bases not matched to a gene.

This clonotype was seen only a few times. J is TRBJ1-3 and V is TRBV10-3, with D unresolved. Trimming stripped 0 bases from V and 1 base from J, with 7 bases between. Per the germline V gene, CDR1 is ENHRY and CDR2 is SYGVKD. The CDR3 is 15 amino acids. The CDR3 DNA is TGTGCCATCAGTGAGTCTGCTTTGTCTGGAAACACCATATATTTT. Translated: CAISESALSGNTIYF.

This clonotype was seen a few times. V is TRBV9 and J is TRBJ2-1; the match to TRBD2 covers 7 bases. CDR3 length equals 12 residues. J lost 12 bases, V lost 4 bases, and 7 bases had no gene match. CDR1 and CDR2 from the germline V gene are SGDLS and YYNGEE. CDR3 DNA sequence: TGTGCCAGCAGCACTTCGACTAGCCGGCAGTTCTTC. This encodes CASSTSTSRQFF.

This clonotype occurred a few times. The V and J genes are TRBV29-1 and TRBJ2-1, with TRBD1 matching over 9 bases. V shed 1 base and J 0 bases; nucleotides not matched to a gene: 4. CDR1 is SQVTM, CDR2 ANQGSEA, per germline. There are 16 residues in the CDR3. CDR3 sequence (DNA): TGCAGCGTTGAAGTCACAGGGGGCATCTCCTACAATGAGCAGTTCTTC. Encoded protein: CSVEVTGGISYNEQFF.

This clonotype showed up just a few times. The CDR3 is CASSQGGGRNQPQHF. The DNA for the CDR3 is TGTGCCAGCAGCCAAGGTGGGGGCCGCAATCAGCCCCAGCATTTT. The chain carries TRBV3-1 and TRBJ1-5, with D possibly matching TRBD1 (6 bases). Germline CDR1 is LGHDT and CDR2 is YNNKEL (reference sequence). The V gene lost 1 base and the J gene lost 2 bases, with 9 bases spanning the gap. This CDR3 is built from 15 residues.

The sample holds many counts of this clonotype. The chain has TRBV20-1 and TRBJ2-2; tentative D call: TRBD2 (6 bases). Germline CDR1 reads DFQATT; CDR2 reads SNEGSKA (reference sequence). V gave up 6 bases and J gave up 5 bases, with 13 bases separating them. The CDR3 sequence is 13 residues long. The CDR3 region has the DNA TGCAGTGCGAGCTATGGGGGGACCGGGGAGCTGTTTTTT. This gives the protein CSASYGGTGELFF.

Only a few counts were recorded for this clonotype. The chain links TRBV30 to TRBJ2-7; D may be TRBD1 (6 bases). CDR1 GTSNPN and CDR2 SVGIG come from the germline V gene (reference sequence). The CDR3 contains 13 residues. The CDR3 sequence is CACWDNYAHEQYF. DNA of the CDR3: TGTGCTTGCTGGGACAATTATGCCCACGAGCAGTACTTC.

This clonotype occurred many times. This chain's CDR3 is CASSHTGGNYGYTF. DNA for the CDR3: TGTGCCAGCAGCCACACAGGGGGAAACTATGGCTACACCTTC. The V and J genes are TRBV3-1 and TRBJ1-2; 8 bases line up with TRBD1. Germline lookup yields CDR1 LGHDT and CDR2 YNNKEL (reference sequence). V was clipped by 3 bases and J by 2 bases; unmatched bases: 2. The CDR3 consists of 14 residues.

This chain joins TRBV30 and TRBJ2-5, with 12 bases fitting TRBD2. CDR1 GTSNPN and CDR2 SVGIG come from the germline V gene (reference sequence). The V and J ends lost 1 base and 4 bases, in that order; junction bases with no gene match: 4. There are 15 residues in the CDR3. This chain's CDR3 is CAWSGTSGRRETQYF. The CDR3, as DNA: TGTGCCTGGAGTGGAACTAGCGGGAGGAGAGAGACCCAGTACTTC.

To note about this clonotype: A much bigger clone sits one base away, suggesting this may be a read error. CDR3 region: CCAREPLPTQPANEQFF. CDR3 nucleotide sequence: TGCTGTGCTAGAGAGCCCCTCCCCACACAGCCGGCCAATGAGCAGTTCTTC. The V call is TRBV20-1, the J call TRBJ2-1; no firm D call. Germline assignment: CDR1 DFQATT and CDR2 SNEGSKA (reference sequence). This CDR3 comprises 17 residues.

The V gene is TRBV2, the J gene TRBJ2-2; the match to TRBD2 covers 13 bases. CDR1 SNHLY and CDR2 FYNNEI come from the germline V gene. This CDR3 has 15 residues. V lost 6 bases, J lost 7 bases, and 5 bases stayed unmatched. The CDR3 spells CASSRLAGGIGELFF. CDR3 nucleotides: TGTGCCAGCAGCAGACTAGCGGGAGGCATCGGGGAGCTGTTTTTT.

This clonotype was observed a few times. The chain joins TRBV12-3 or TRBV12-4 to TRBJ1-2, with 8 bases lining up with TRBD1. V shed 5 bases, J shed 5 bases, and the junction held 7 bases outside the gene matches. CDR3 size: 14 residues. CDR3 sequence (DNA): TGTGCCAGCAGTCCAACAGGGGGGGGTTATGGCTACACCTTC. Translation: CASSPTGGGYGYTF.

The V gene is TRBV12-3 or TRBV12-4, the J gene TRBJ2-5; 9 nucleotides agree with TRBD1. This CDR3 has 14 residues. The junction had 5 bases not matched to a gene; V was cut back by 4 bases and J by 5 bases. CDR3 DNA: TGTGCCAGCAGTTCACAGACAGGGGGGGAGACCCAGTACTTC. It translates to CASSSQTGGETQYF.

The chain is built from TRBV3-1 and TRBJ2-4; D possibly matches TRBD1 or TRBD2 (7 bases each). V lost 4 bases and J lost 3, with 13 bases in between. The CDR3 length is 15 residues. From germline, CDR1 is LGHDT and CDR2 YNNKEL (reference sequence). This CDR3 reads CASSPGGEGKNIQYF. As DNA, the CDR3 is TGTGCCAGCAGCCCAGGGGGGGAAGGCAAAAACATTCAGTACTTC.

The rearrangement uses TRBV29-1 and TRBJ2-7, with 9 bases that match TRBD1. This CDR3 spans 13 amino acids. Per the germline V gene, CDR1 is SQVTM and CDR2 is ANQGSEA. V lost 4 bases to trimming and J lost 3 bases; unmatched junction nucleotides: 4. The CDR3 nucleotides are TGCAGCGTTGTAAGGGACAGGGACTACGAGCAGTACTTC. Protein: CSVVRDRDYEQYF.